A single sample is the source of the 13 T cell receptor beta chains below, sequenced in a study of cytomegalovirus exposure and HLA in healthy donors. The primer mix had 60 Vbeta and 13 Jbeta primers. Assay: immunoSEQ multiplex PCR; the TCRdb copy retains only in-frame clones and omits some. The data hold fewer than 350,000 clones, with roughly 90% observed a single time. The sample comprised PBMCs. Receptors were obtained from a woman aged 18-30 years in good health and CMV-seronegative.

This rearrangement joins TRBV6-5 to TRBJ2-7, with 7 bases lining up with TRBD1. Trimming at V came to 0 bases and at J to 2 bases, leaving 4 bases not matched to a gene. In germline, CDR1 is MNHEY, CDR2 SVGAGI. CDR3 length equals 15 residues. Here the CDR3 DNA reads TGTGCCAGCAGTTACTCGGGGACAGCGGCCTACGAGCAGTACTTC. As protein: CASSYSGTAAYEQYF.

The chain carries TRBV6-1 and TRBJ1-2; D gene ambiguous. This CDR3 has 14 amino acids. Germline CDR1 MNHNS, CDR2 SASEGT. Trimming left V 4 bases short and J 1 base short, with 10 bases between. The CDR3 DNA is TGTGCCAGCAGTGTTTCTGAGATTAACTATGGCTACACCTTC. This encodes CASSVSEINYGYTF.

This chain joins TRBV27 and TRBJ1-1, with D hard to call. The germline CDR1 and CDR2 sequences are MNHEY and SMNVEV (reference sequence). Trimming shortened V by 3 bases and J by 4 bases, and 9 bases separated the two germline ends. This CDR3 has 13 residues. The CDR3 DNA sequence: TGTGCCAGCAGTTTGGGCCCTCTCACTGAAGCTTTCTTT. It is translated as CASSLGPLTEAFF.

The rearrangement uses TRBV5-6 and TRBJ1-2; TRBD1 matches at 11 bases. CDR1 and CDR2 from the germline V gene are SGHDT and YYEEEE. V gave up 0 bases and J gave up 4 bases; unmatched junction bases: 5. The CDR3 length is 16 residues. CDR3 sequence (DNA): TGTGCCAGCAGCTTGGAGGGACAGGGGGGCATCTATGGCTACACCTTC. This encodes CASSLEGQGGIYGYTF.

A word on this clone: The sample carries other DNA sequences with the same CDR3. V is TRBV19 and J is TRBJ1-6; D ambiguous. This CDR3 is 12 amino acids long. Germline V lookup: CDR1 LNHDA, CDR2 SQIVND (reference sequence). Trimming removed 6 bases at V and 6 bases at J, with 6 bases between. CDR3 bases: TGTGCCAGTAGACAGATTAATTCACCCCTCCACTTT. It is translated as CASRQINSPLHF.

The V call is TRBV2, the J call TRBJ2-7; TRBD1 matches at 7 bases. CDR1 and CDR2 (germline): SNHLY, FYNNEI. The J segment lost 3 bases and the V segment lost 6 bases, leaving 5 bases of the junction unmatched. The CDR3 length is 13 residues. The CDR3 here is CASSGTASYEQYF. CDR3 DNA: TGTGCCAGCAGCGGGACAGCCAGCTACGAGCAGTACTTC.

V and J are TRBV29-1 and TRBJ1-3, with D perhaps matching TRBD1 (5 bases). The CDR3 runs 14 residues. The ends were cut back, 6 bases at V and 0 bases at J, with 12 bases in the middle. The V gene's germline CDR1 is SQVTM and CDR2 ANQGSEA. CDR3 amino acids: CSVPADSSGNTIYF. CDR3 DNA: TGCAGCGTCCCCGCCGACAGCTCTGGAAACACCATATATTTT.

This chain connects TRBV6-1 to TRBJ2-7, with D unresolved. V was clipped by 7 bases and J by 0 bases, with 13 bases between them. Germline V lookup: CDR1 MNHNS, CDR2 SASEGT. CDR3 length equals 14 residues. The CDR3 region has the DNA TGTGCCAGCAATTTATCGGGTGTCTCCTACGAGCAGTACTTC. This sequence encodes CASNLSGVSYEQYF.

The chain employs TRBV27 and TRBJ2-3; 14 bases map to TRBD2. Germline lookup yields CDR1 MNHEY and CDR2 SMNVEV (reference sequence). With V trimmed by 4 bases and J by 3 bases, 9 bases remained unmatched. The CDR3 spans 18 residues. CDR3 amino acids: CASSSTLWTSGGTDTQYF. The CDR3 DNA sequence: TGTGCCAGCAGTTCAACTCTCTGGACTAGCGGGGGGACAGATACGCAGTATTTT.

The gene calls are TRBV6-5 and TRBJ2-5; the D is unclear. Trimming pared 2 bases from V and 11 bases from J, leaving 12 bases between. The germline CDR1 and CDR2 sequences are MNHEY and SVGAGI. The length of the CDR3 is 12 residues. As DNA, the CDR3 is TGTGCCAGCAGTTACACCTCCGGAGAGCAGTACTTC. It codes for CASSYTSGEQYF.

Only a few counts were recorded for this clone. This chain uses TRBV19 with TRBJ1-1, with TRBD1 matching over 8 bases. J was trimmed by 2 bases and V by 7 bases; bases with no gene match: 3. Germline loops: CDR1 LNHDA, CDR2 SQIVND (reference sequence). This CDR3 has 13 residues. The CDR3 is CASTGTGNTEAFF. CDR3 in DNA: TGTGCCAGTACCGGGACAGGAAACACTGAAGCTTTCTTT.

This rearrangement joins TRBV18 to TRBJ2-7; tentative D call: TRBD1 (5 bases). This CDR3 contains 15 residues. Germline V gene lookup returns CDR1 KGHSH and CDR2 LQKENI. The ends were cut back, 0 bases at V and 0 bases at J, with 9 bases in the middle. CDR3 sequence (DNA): TGTGCCAGCTCACCACCGTCCCAGGGCTCCTACGAGCAGTACTTC. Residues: CASSPPSQGSYEQYF.

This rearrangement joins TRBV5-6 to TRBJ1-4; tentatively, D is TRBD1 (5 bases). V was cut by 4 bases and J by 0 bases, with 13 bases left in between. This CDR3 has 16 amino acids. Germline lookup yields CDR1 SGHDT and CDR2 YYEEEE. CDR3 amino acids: CASSPGTSATNEKLFF. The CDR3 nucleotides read TGTGCCAGCAGCCCCGGGACTTCTGCAACTAATGAAAAACTGTTTTTT.